This T cell receptor (beta chain) was captured in a study of identical twins. Findings and caveats of the study: Invariant cells of the MAIT and iNKT types might have partly distorted the zero-insertion analyses.

In its sample, this clonotype was seen many times. Its antigen is as yet unknown. TCRdb reprocessed the 5' RACE reads via MiXCR and lists one record per CDR3 protein. The table has 350,000 to 450,000 distinct CDR3 sequences, under 20% seen once. Germline CDR1 and CDR2: LGHNA and YNFKEQ. The CDR3 sequence is 16 residues long. Losses at the gene ends were 0 bases for V and 1 base for J; bases not matched to a gene: 2. Sequencing used naive T cells sorted from blood. This TCR was sampled from a man aged 50-60 years in good health. The chain links TRBV4-2 to TRBJ2-2; the match to TRBD2 covers 7 bases. This chain's CDR3 is CASSQEVAGNTGELFF. The CDR3 DNA follows: TGTGCCAGCAGCCAAGAGGTAGCGGGGAACACCGGGGAGCTGTTTTTT.